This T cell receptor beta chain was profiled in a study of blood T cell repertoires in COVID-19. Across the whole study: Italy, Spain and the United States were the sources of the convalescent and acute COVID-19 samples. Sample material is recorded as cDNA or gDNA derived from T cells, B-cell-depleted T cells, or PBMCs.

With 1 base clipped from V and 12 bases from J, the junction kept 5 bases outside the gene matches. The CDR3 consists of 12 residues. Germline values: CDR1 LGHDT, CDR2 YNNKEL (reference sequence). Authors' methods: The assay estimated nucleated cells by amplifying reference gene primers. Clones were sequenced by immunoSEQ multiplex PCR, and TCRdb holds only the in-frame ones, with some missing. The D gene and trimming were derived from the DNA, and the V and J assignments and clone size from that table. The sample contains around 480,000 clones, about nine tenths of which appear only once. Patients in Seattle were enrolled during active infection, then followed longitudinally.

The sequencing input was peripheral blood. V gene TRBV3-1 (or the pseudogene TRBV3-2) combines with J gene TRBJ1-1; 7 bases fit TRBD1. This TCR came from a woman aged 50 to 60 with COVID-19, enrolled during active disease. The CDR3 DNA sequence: TGTGCCAGCAGCCAAGGGTCGGGACAGTCTTTCTTT. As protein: CASSQGSGQSFF.